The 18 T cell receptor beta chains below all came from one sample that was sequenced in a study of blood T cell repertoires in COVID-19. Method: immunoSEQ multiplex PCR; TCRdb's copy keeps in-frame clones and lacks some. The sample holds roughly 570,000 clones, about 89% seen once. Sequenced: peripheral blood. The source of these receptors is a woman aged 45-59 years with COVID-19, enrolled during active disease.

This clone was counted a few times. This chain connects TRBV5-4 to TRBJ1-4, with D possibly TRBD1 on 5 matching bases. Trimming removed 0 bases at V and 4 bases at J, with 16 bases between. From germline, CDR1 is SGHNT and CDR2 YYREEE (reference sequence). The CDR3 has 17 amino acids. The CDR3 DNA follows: TGTGCCAGCAGCTTGGCGGGGGACGAGCAGTATAATGAAAAACTGTTTTTT. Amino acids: CASSLAGDEQYNEKLFF. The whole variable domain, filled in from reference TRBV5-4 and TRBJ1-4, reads ETGVTQSPTHLIKTRGQQVTLRCSSQSGHNTVSWYQQALGQGPQFIFQYYREEENGRGNFPPRFSGLQFPNYSSELNVNALELDDSALYLCASSLAGDEQYNEKLFFGSGTQLSVL.

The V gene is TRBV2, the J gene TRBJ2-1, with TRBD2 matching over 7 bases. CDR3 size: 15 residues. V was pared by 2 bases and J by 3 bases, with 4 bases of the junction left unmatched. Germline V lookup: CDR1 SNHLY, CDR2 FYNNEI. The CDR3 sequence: CASSERGGNYNEQFF. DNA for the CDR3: TGTGCCAGCAGTGAACGCGGGGGTAACTACAATGAGCAGTTCTTC.

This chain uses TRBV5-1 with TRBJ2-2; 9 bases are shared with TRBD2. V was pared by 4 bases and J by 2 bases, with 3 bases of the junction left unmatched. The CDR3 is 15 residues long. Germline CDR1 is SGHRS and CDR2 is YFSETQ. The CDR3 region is CASSTGLANTGELFF. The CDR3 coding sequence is TGCGCCAGCAGCACGGGACTAGCTAACACCGGGGAGCTGTTTTTT.

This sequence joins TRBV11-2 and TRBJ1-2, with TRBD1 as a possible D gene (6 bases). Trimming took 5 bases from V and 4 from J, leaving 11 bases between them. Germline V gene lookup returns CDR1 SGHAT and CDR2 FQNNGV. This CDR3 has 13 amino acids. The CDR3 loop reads CASSADSFYGYTF. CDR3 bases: TGTGCCAGCAGCGCGGACAGTTTCTATGGCTACACCTTC.

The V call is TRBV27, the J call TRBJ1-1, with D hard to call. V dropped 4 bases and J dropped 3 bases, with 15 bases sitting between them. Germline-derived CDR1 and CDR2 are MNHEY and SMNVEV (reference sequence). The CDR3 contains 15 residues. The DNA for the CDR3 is TGTGCCAGCAGTTCGCCGGCCGGGTCGGACACTGAAGCTTTCTTT. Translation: CASSSPAGSDTEAFF.

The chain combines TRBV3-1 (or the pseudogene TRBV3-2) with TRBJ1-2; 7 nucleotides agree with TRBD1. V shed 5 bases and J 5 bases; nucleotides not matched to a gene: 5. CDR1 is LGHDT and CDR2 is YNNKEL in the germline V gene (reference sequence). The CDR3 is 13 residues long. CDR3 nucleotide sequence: TGTGCCAGCAGCGGGACAGCTTTTTATGGCTACACCTTC. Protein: CASSGTAFYGYTF.

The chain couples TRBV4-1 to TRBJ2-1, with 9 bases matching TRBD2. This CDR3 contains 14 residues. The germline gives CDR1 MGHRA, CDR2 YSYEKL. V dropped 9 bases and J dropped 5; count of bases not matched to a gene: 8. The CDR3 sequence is CASTGLAGNNEQFF. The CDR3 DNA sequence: TGCGCCAGTACTGGGCTAGCGGGGAACAATGAGCAGTTCTTC.

The CDR3 loop is CASSLYRGYNEQFF. DNA for the CDR3: TGTGCCAGCAGTTTATATCGAGGGTACAATGAGCAGTTCTTC. V gene TRBV27 combines with J gene TRBJ2-1, with D maybe TRBD2 (5 bases). The germline V gene has CDR1 MNHEY and CDR2 SMNVEV (reference sequence). V lost 1 base and J 4 bases, leaving 8 bases between the germline ends. The CDR3 spans 14 residues.

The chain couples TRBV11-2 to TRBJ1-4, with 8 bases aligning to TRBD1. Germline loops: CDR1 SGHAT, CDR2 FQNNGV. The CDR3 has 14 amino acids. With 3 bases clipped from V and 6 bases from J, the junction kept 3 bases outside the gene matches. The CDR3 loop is CASSFDRGYEKLFF. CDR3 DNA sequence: TGTGCCAGCAGCTTCGACAGGGGCTATGAAAAACTGTTTTTT.

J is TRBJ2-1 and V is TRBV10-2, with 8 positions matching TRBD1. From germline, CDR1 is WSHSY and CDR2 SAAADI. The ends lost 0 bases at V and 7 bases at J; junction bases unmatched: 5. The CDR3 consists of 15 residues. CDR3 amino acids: CASSESGTGSNEQFF. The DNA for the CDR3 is TGCGCCAGCAGTGAGTCGGGGACAGGTTCAAATGAGCAGTTCTTC.

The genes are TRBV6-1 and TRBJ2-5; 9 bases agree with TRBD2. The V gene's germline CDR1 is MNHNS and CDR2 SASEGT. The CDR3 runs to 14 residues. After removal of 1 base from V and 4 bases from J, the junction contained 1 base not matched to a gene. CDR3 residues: CASSEGSGGETQYF. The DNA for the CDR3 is TGTGCCAGCAGTGAAGGTAGCGGGGGAGAGACCCAGTACTTC.

The CDR3 here is CASSLTSGGSGELFF. CDR3 bases: TGTGCCAGCAGTTTGACTAGCGGGGGGTCCGGGGAGCTGTTTTTT. The rearrangement links TRBV7-2 to TRBJ2-2; 13 nucleotides line up with TRBD2. The CDR3 totals 15 residues. CDR1 is SGHTA and CDR2 is FQGNSA in the germline V gene. Unmatched junction bases numbered 4, after V lost 6 bases and J lost 6 bases. Full variable domain (missing parts from reference TRBV7-2 and TRBJ2-2): GAGVSQSPSNKVTEKGKDVELRCDPISGHTALYWYRQSLGQGLEFLIYFQGNSAPDKSGLPSDRFSAERTGGSVSTLTIQRTQQEDSAVYLCASSLTSGGSGELFFGEGSRLTVL.

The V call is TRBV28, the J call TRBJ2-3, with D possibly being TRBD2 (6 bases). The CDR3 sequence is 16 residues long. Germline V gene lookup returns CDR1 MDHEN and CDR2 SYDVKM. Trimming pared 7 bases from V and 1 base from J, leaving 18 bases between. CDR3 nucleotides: TGTGCCAGCAACCGTCCGGGGGACGGAGGCACAGATACGCAGTATTTT. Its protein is CASNRPGDGGTDTQYF.

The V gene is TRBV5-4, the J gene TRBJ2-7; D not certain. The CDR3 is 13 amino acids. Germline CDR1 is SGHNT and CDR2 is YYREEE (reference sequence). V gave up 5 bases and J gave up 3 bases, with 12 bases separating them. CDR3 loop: CASSFEPVYEQYF. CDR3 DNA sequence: TGTGCCAGCAGTTTTGAACCGGTCTACGAGCAGTACTTC.

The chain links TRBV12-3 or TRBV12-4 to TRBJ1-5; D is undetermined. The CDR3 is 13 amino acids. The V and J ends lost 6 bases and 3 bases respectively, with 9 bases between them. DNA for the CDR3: TGTGCCAGCAGCGTCCAGTTCAATCAGCCCCAGCATTTT. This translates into CASSVQFNQPQHF.

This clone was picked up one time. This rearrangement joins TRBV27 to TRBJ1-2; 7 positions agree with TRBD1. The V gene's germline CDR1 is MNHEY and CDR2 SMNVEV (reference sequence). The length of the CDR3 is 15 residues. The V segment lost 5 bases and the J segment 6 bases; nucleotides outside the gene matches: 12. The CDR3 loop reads CASSRRAGGDNGYTF. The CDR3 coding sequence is TGTGCCAGCAGTCGACGGGCAGGGGGTGACAATGGCTACACCTTC.

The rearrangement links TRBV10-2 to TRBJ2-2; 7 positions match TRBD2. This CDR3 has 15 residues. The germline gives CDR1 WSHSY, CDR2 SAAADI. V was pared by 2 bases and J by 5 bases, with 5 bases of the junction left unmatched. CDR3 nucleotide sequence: TGCGCCAGCAGTGAGAGGAGGGGAGGGACCGGGGAGCTGTTTTTT. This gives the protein CASSERRGGTGELFF.

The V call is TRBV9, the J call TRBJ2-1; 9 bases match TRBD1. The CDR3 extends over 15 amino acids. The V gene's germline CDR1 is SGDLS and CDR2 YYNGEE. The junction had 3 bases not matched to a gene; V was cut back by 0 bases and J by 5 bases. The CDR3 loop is CASSVDGQGNNEQFF. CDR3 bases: TGTGCCAGCAGCGTAGACGGACAGGGGAACAATGAGCAGTTCTTC.